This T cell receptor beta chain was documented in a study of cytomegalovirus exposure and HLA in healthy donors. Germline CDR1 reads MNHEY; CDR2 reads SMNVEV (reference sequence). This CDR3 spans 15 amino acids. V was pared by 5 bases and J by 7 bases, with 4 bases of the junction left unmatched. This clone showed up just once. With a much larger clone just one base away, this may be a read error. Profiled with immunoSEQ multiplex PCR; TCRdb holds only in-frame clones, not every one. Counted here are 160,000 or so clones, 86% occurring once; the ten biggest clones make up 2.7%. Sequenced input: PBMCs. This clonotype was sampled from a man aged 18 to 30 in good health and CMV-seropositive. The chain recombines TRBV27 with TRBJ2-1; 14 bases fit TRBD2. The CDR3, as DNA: TGTGCCAGCAGTGCCGGGACTAGCGGGAGTAATGAGCAGTTCTTC. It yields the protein CASSAGTSGSNEQFF.